This T cell receptor beta chain is drawn from a study of graft-versus-host responses after intestinal transplantation. For this clone: Its antigen remains unidentified.

The protocol was immunoSEQ multiplex PCR, while the TCRdb copy is restricted to in-frame clones and leaves out a portion. The sample carries some 39,000 clones, 85% to 95% recorded once. V was cut by 0 bases and J by 2 bases, with 14 bases left in between. This CDR3 spans 17 amino acids. CDR1 is PRHDT and CDR2 is FYEKMQ in the germline V gene (reference sequence). The material was unstimulated CD8+ T cells sorted from spleen or lymph node cells, obtained before transplant. This TCR was recovered from a human donor who was the organ donor for an intestinal transplant. This rearrangement joins TRBV13 to TRBJ2-1; tentative D call: TRBD2 (5 bases). The CDR3 sequence is CASSLGVEVAPYNEQFF. The CDR3 nucleotides read TGTGCCAGCAGCTTAGGAGTGGAGGTCGCCCCCTACAATGAGCAGTTCTTC.